These T cell receptor beta chains were read from a single sample in a study of beta chain features in type 1 diabetes. The assay was immunoSEQ multiplex PCR, and TCRdb's table has in-frame clones only and misses some. The sample shows about 260,000 clones, about 20% of them seen only once. The sequencing input was naive CD4+ T cells from blood. These receptors were collected from a woman aged 40 to 49 with type 1 diabetes. The CDR3 runs from the conserved cysteine through the conserved F or W. The D gene is left open where the match is weak. Rows may omit the clone size; those that give it use once, few, many or a size class.

abundance | j_gene | v_gene | d_gene | CDR3aa | CDR3nt
- | TRBJ2-5 | TRBV9 | TRBD1 | CASSTSVGQGTQETQYF | TGTGCCAGCAGCACTAGTGTTGGACAGGGGACTCAAGAGACCCAGTACTTC
- | TRBJ2-5 | TRBV10-3 | TRBD1 | CAISVTGTGAAETQYF | TGTGCCATCAGTGTCACCGGGACAGGGGCCGCAGAGACCCAGTACTTC
few | TRBJ1-5 | TRBV29-1 | TRBD1 | CSVLDRENQPQHF | TGCAGCGTTCTCGACAGGGAGAATCAGCCCCAGCATTTT
few | TRBJ1-3 | TRBV5-1 | - | CASSFRGPHSGNTIYF | TGCGCCAGCAGCTTCAGGGGCCCTCACTCTGGAAACACCATATATTTT
- | TRBJ2-5 | TRBV7-7 | TRBD2 | CASSLSGVQETQYF | TGTGCTAGCAGCTTGAGCGGGGTGCAAGAGACCCAGTACTTC
- | TRBJ2-1 | TRBV28 | - | CASGLSYNEQFF | TGTGCCAGCGGGCTATCTTACAATGAGCAGTTCTTC
- | TRBJ2-5 | TRBV9 | TRBD2 | CASSFASGQETQYF | TGTGCCAGCAGCTTCGCTAGCGGGCAAGAGACCCAGTACTTC
- | TRBJ1-1 | TRBV18 | - | CASSPDRGDTEAFF | TGTGCCAGCTCACCTGACCGGGGGGACACTGAAGCTTTCTTT
- | TRBJ2-4 | TRBV9 | TRBD2 | CASSVGMGLAENIQYF | TGTGCCAGCAGCGTCGGGATGGGACTAGCGGAAAACATTCAGTACTTC
few | TRBJ2-7 | TRBV7-2 | - | CASSLAGALHPYEQYF | TGTGCCAGCAGCTTAGCTGGGGCCCTACACCCCTACGAGCAGTACTTC
few | TRBJ2-2 | TRBV5-4 | - | CASSSQGSTGELFF | TGTGCCAGCAGCTCCCAGGGATCCACCGGGGAGCTGTTTTTT
- | TRBJ2-1 | TRBV4-3 | - | CASSRKRPGVGNEQFF | TGCGCCAGCAGCCGTAAACGGCCGGGAGTAGGGAATGAGCAGTTCTTC
few | TRBJ2-1 | TRBV30 | TRBD2 | CAWGSGSPKGEQFF | TGTGCCTGGGGAAGCGGGAGTCCCAAGGGTGAGCAGTTCTTC
- | TRBJ1-6 | TRBV30 | - | CAWVGKRNSPLHF | TGTGCCTGGGTCGGGAAGAGGAATTCACCCCTCCACTTT
- | TRBJ1-1 | TRBV5-1 | - | CASSLGAEAFF | TGCGCCAGCAGCCTAGGAGCTGAAGCTTTCTTT
few | TRBJ2-3 | TRBV7-2 | - | CASSLLTGQWDTQYF | TGTGCCAGCAGCTTGCTGACAGGCCAGTGGGATACGCAGTATTTT
- | TRBJ1-5 | TRBV2 | TRBD1 | CASNKGADSNQPQHF | TGTGCCAGCAACAAGGGGGCTGATAGCAATCAGCCCCAGCATTTT
- | TRBJ2-7 | TRBV15 | TRBD2 | CATSRDLSGNSYEQYF | TGTGCCACCAGCAGGGACCTTAGCGGGAACTCCTACGAGCAGTACTTC
- | TRBJ2-5 | TRBV5-4 | - | CASSLTGPRMETQYF | TGTGCCAGCAGCTTGACAGGGCCAAGGATGGAGACCCAGTACTTC
- | TRBJ1-1 | TRBV6-5 | TRBD1 | CASSWDSLNTEAFF | TGTGCCAGCAGCTGGGACAGTCTGAACACTGAAGCTTTCTTT
- | TRBJ1-2 | TRBV10-3 | TRBD1 | CAISERDRASGYTF | TGTGCCATCAGTGAGAGGGACAGGGCCTCTGGCTACACCTTC
- | TRBJ1-1 | TRBV29-1 | - | CSVEDVRGTEAFF | TGCAGCGTTGAAGATGTAAGGGGAACTGAAGCTTTCTTT
few | TRBJ2-5 | TRBV9 | TRBD2 | CASSGGGVAGVETQYF | TGTGCCAGCAGCGGAGGGGGAGTAGCGGGGGTGGAGACCCAGTACTTC
- | TRBJ2-5 | TRBV6-6 | TRBD1 | CASSSHRGRETQYF | TGTGCCAGCAGCTCTCACAGGGGTAGAGAGACCCAGTACTTC
- | TRBJ2-2 | TRBV2 | - | CASSRDTFSTGELFF | TGTGCCAGCAGTCGGGACACCTTTTCCACCGGGGAGCTGTTTTTT
few | TRBJ1-1 | TRBV18 | - | CASSQTETYTEAFF | TGTGCCAGCTCACAGACAGAAACGTACACTGAAGCTTTCTTT
- | TRBJ2-5 | TRBV28 | - | CASGGQETQYF | TGTGCCAGCGGGGGGCAAGAGACCCAGTACTTC
few | TRBJ2-5 | TRBV28 | - | CASRPTGRRETQYF | TGTGCCAGCAGACCGACAGGTCGGCGGGAGACCCAGTACTTC
- | TRBJ2-4 | TRBV5-4 | - | CASSLPGSGDIQYF | TGTGCCAGCAGCTTGCCCGGGAGCGGAGACATTCAGTACTTC
- | TRBJ1-1 | TRBV7-9 | - | CAGAGTLRNTEAFF | TGTGCCGGGGCTGGTACTCTGAGGAACACTGAAGCTTTCTTT
- | TRBJ1-2 | TRBV4-1 | - | CASSQDDTPANYGYTF | TGCGCCAGCAGCCAAGATGATACACCAGCGAACTATGGCTACACCTTC